The 29 T cell receptor beta chains given below trace back to one sample, sequenced in a study of T cell responses to AZD1222 COVID-19 vaccine. TCRdb's table, derived via immunoSEQ multiplex PCR, lists solely in-frame clones and lacks some. The sample records 85,000 to 120,000 clones, around 90% being singletons. The specimen comprised peripheral blood, sampled on day 0 of AZD1222 vaccination. Receptors were obtained from an adult in good health.

The V call is TRBV5-1, the J call TRBJ1-4; possible D gene TRBD1, 5 bases. Between the trimmed V and J ends, which lost 3 bases and 6 bases, there was a span of 12 bases. From germline, CDR1 is SGHRS and CDR2 YFSETQ. This CDR3 contains 14 residues. The CDR3 sequence: CASSSSGWDEKLFF. The CDR3 DNA sequence: TGCGCCAGCAGCTCTTCAGGGTGGGATGAAAAACTGTTTTTT.

The chain uses TRBV7-2 and TRBJ2-3, with 10 positions matching TRBD2. Germline V gene data show CDR1 as SGHTA and CDR2 as FQGNSA. J was trimmed by 10 bases and V by 4 bases; bases with no gene match: 11. This CDR3 has 15 amino acids. The CDR3: CASSSIAGGPQAQYF. In nucleotides, the CDR3 is TGTGCCAGCAGCTCAATAGCGGGAGGCCCCCAGGCGCAGTATTTT. The full variable domain, its missing parts supplied by reference TRBV7-2 and TRBJ2-3, is GAGVSQSPSNKVTEKGKDVELRCDPISGHTALYWYRQSLGQGLEFLIYFQGNSAPDKSGLPSDRFSAERTGGSVSTLTIQRTQQEDSAVYLCASSSIAGGPQAQYFGPGTRLTVL.

The V call is TRBV28, the J call TRBJ1-2; D unclear. CDR3 length: 15 amino acids. V lost 6 bases, J lost 7 bases, and 21 bases lay in between. CDR1 and CDR2 from the germline V gene are MDHEN and SYDVKM. DNA of the CDR3: TGTGCCAGCAGCTCAATCGGCACCCCGGGGTTTGGCTACACCTTC. This gives the protein CASSSIGTPGFGYTF.

The gene calls are TRBV7-9 and TRBJ2-1; a possible D gene is TRBD2 (6 bases). V lost 5 bases, J lost 4 bases, and 12 bases lay in between. The CDR3 sequence is 14 residues long. Germline CDR1 SEHNR, CDR2 FQNEAQ (reference sequence). Written as DNA, the CDR3 is TGTGCCAGCAGCCGGGGGAGACAGTACAATGAGCAGTTCTTC. Residues: CASSRGRQYNEQFF.

The chain employs TRBV7-2 and TRBJ1-4; 7 nucleotides match TRBD1. V shed 3 bases and J 0 bases; nucleotides not matched to a gene: 7. CDR1 is SGHTA, CDR2 FQGNSA, per germline. The length of the CDR3 is 17 residues. The CDR3 region is CASSLRGLGATNEKLFF. For the CDR3, the DNA is TGTGCCAGCAGCTTGAGGGGGCTCGGTGCAACTAATGAAAAACTGTTTTTT. Using reference TRBV7-2 and TRBJ1-4 for the parts outside the CDR3, the full variable domain is GAGVSQSPSNKVTEKGKDVELRCDPISGHTALYWYRQSLGQGLEFLIYFQGNSAPDKSGLPSDRFSAERTGGSVSTLTIQRTQQEDSAVYLCASSLRGLGATNEKLFFGSGTQLSVL.

The gene calls are TRBV15 and TRBJ1-5, with TRBD1 identical over 7 bases. The CDR3 loop spans 15 amino acids. Germline CDR1 and CDR2: LNHNV and YYDKDF (reference sequence). J was trimmed by 5 bases and V by 2 bases; bases with no gene match: 6. Written as DNA, the CDR3 is TGTGCCACCAGCAGATGGACAGGAGGGGATCAGCCCCAGCATTTT. Protein product: CATSRWTGGDQPQHF.

This clone was recorded once. The V and J genes are TRBV19 and TRBJ1-1, with 9 bases identical to TRBD1. Germline lookup yields CDR1 LNHDA and CDR2 SQIVND (reference sequence). The CDR3 runs to 13 residues. With 7 bases clipped from V and 1 base from J, the junction kept 1 base outside the gene matches. CDR3 in amino acids: CASTGQGNTEAFF. CDR3 DNA sequence: TGTGCCAGTACGGGACAGGGGAACACTGAAGCTTTCTTT.

The chain combines TRBV9 with TRBJ2-7; D perhaps matches TRBD2 (7 bases). The CDR3 loop spans 16 amino acids. Between the trimmed V and J ends, which lost 3 bases and 6 bases, there was a span of 22 bases. Germline lookup yields CDR1 SGDLS and CDR2 YYNGEE. CDR3 residues: CASSEGEGTGDPEQYF. CDR3 DNA sequence: TGTGCCAGCAGCGAGGGGGAGGGGACCGGAGACCCCGAGCAGTACTTC.

The V and J genes are TRBV3-1 (or the pseudogene TRBV3-2) and TRBJ1-2, with 9 bases identical to TRBD1. The CDR3 loop spans 14 amino acids. J gave up 6 bases and V 1 base, and 3 bases lay outside the gene matches. Germline CDR1 and CDR2: LGHDT and YNNKEL (reference sequence). CDR3 residues: CASSQGGQGDGYTF. The CDR3 DNA is TGTGCCAGCAGCCAAGGGGGACAGGGCGATGGCTACACCTTC.

The genes are TRBV27 and TRBJ2-1, with D unclear. Germline CDR1 MNHEY, CDR2 SMNVEV (reference sequence). Trimming pared 5 bases from V and 4 bases from J, leaving 18 bases between. The CDR3 length is 16 residues. CDR3 nucleotide sequence: TGTGCCAGCAGTCCCGCGGCCTTCCAGCCTTACAATGAGCAGTTCTTC. This codes for CASSPAAFQPYNEQFF.

This clone occurred once. The chain joins TRBV7-9 to TRBJ2-3; 7 bases fit TRBD1. The CDR3 is 15 amino acids. The V gene end was trimmed by 3 bases and the J gene end by 5 bases; junction bases not matched to a gene: 8. The germline V gene has CDR1 SEHNR and CDR2 FQNEAQ (reference sequence). CDR3 bases: TGTGCCAGCAGCTTCAACAGGGGTGTTGGAGATACGCAGTATTTT. Translating it yields CASSFNRGVGDTQYF. Full variable domain (missing parts from reference TRBV7-9 and TRBJ2-3): DTGVSQNPRHKITKRGQNVTFRCDPISEHNRLYWYRQTLGQGPEFLTYFQNEAQLEKSRLLSDRFSAERPKGSFSTLEIQRTEQGDSAMYLCASSFNRGVGDTQYFGPGTRLTVL.

The chain combines TRBV15 with TRBJ2-7; the D gene is possibly TRBD1 (6 bases). The V end was cut by 3 bases, the J end by 2 bases, with 14 bases between. CDR1 and CDR2 (germline): LNHNV, YYDKDF (reference sequence). The CDR3 extends over 15 amino acids. CDR3 residues: CATSSKGGRAYEQYF. Here the CDR3 DNA reads TGTGCCACCAGCAGCAAAGGGGGACGGGCCTACGAGCAGTACTTC.

V is TRBV28 and J is TRBJ2-7; possible D gene TRBD2, 7 bases. The CDR3 totals 15 residues. The germline V and J ends were trimmed by 3 bases and 3 bases, with 15 bases remaining between them. Germline values: CDR1 MDHEN, CDR2 SYDVKM. The DNA for the CDR3 is TGTGCCAGCAGTTTCGGGGGGCTATCAATCTACGAGCAGTACTTC. Its translation is CASSFGGLSIYEQYF.

The chain employs TRBV25-1 and TRBJ2-2; D is unresolved. Germline loops: CDR1 MGHDK, CDR2 SYGVNS. V lost 3 bases to trimming and J lost 1 base, with 0 bases between them. CDR3 size: 12 residues. Here the CDR3 reads CASSENTGELFF. The CDR3 DNA is TGTGCCAGCAGTGAGAACACCGGGGAGCTGTTTTTT.

The chain recombines TRBV13 with TRBJ2-3, with 8 bases lining up with TRBD2. The junction had 3 bases not matched to a gene; V was cut back by 5 bases and J by 5 bases. This CDR3 spans 13 amino acids. Germline V gives CDR1 PRHDT, CDR2 FYEKMQ (reference sequence). The CDR3 region is CASSNREGDTQYF. The CDR3, as DNA: TGTGCCAGCAGCAACCGGGAGGGAGATACGCAGTATTTT. The complete variable domain, with remaining parts taken from reference TRBV13 and TRBJ2-3, reads AAGVIQSPRHLIKEKRETATLKCYPIPRHDTVYWYQQGPGQDPQFLISFYEKMQSDKGSIPDRFSAQQFSDYHSELNMSSLELGDSALYFCASSNREGDTQYFGPGTRLTVL.

The rearrangement links TRBV28 to TRBJ1-2, with 10 nucleotides matching TRBD1. The length of the CDR3 is 13 residues. Germline trimming cut 3 bases from V and 8 bases from J; bases unmatched to any gene: 3. Germline assignment: CDR1 MDHEN and CDR2 SYDVKM. The CDR3 nucleotides read TGTGCCAGCAGTTTGGGGACAGGGGTCGGCTACACCTTC. This gives the protein CASSLGTGVGYTF.

The V call is TRBV21-1, the J call TRBJ1-5. TRBV21-1 is a listed pseudogene. This CDR3 is 14 amino acids long. This CDR3 reads CASSKGESEEPQHF. The CDR3 coding sequence is TGTGCCAGCAGCAAAGGTGAGAGCGAGGAGCCCCAGCATTTT.

J is TRBJ2-2 and V is TRBV5-4; D gene ambiguous. This CDR3 has 11 amino acids. From germline, CDR1 is SGHNT and CDR2 YYREEE (reference sequence). V lost 4 bases, J lost 8 bases, and 6 bases lay in between. CDR3 nucleotides: TGTGCCAGCAGCAGCCAGGGGGAGCTGTTTTTT. Its protein is CASSSQGELFF.

The chain links TRBV5-1 to TRBJ2-1; TRBD2 matches 7 bases. The CDR3 extends over 15 amino acids. In germline, CDR1 is SGHRS, CDR2 YFSETQ. V dropped 3 bases and J dropped 1; count of bases not matched to a gene: 4. CDR3 residues: CASSSVAGSYNEQFF. Written as DNA, the CDR3 is TGCGCCAGCAGCTCCGTAGCGGGTTCCTACAATGAGCAGTTCTTC. Based on the CDR3 plus reference TRBV5-1 and TRBJ2-1, the full variable domain is KAGVTQTPRYLIKTRGQQVTLSCSPISGHRSVSWYQQTPGQGLQFLFEYFSETQRNKGNFPGRFSGRQFSNSRSEMNVSTLELGDSALYLCASSSVAGSYNEQFFGPGTRLTVL.

The chain joins TRBV5-5 to TRBJ2-1; D is uncertain. The germline CDR1 and CDR2 sequences are SGHKS and YYEKEE (reference sequence). V was shortened by 2 bases and J by 8 bases, with 5 bases between the two germline ends. The CDR3 length is 11 residues. For the CDR3, the DNA is TGTGCCAGCAGCTTACGATATGAGCAGTTCTTC. This encodes CASSLRYEQFF.

V and J are TRBV19 and TRBJ2-5, with 10 bases lining up with TRBD2. CDR1 is LNHDA, CDR2 SQIVND, per germline (reference sequence). V was clipped by 7 bases and J by 7 bases; unmatched bases: 9. The CDR3 is made up of 14 amino acids. CDR3 coding DNA: TGTGCCAGTAATCCATCTAGCGGGGGTAGGACCCAGTACTTC. Its translation: CASNPSSGGRTQYF.

The chain is built from TRBV29-1 and TRBJ1-1, with unresolved D. V was shortened by 6 bases and J by 3 bases, with 14 bases between the two germline ends. The CDR3 extends over 13 amino acids. Germline V gene data show CDR1 as SQVTM and CDR2 as ANQGSEA. The CDR3 DNA follows: TGCAGCGTCACATATCAGGTGTACACTGAAGCTTTCTTT. Its protein product is CSVTYQVYTEAFF.

The chain carries TRBV27 and TRBJ2-7; 14 positions match TRBD2. CDR3 length: 15 amino acids. CDR1 is MNHEY and CDR2 is SMNVEV in the germline V gene (reference sequence). V lost 3 bases and J lost 3; bases outside the gene matches: 1. CDR3 sequence: CASSLGTSGSYEQYF. The DNA for the CDR3 is TGTGCCAGCAGTTTGGGGACTAGCGGGAGCTACGAGCAGTACTTC.

This clone was detected only once. The V call is TRBV7-2, the J call TRBJ2-1, with D possibly being TRBD2 (6 bases). Germline CDR1 SGHTA, CDR2 FQGNSA. This CDR3 has 14 amino acids. Between the trimmed V and J ends, which lost 0 bases and 5 bases, there was a span of 8 bases. This CDR3 is CASSLAGGNNEQFF. Here the CDR3 DNA reads TGTGCCAGCAGCTTAGCGGGCGGGAACAATGAGCAGTTCTTC.

V usage is TRBV7-9 and J usage is TRBJ2-5; 14 bases agree with TRBD2. V lost 5 bases, J lost 5 bases, and 7 bases stayed unmatched. Per germline, CDR1 SEHNR and CDR2 FQNEAQ (reference sequence). The CDR3 consists of 16 residues. CDR3 sequence reads: CASSRGLAGVFETQYF. The CDR3 region has the DNA TGTGCCAGCAGCCGGGGACTAGCGGGAGTCTTTGAGACCCAGTACTTC.

V gene TRBV7-8 combines with J gene TRBJ1-2; possibly TRBD1 for D (5 bases). Deletions cut 2 bases from V and 7 bases from J, with 17 bases between. Germline lookup yields CDR1 SGHVS and CDR2 FQNEAQ. The CDR3 runs to 15 residues. CDR3 protein: CASSLSARGVSGYTF. As DNA, the CDR3 is TGTGCCAGCAGCTTAAGCGCCAGAGGGGTTTCTGGCTACACCTTC.

The rearrangement uses TRBV5-1 and TRBJ1-4, with 11 bases aligning to TRBD1. J was trimmed by 5 bases and V by 5 bases; bases with no gene match: 5. Germline loops: CDR1 SGHRS, CDR2 YFSETQ. The CDR3 runs 15 residues. CDR3 sequence (DNA): TGCGCCAGCAGGAGGGGACAGGGGGTGAATGAAAAACTGTTTTTT. Protein: CASRRGQGVNEKLFF. The entire variable domain, with the rest obtained from reference TRBV5-1 and TRBJ1-4, is as follows: KAGVTQTPRYLIKTRGQQVTLSCSPISGHRSVSWYQQTPGQGLQFLFEYFSETQRNKGNFPGRFSGRQFSNSRSEMNVSTLELGDSALYLCASRRGQGVNEKLFFGSGTQLSVL.

This chain joins TRBV5-8 and TRBJ2-1; TRBD1 agrees at 7 bases. The CDR3 consists of 15 residues. In germline, CDR1 is SGHTS, CDR2 YDEGEE. J was trimmed by 8 bases and V by 7 bases; bases with no gene match: 15. The CDR3 DNA reads TGTGCCAGCTCTGGGACAGACCTTCCGAGGGATGAGCAGTTCTTC. Translated, it gives CASSGTDLPRDEQFF.

This clone was counted between two and nine times. This chain uses TRBV28 with TRBJ1-6, with 8 bases aligning to TRBD1. CDR3 length: 14 residues. The trim removed 4 bases at V and 8 bases at J, leaving 4 bases unmatched. CDR1 is MDHEN, CDR2 SYDVKM, per germline. The CDR3 loop is CASSSAQGDSPLHF. The DNA of the CDR3 is TGTGCCAGCAGTTCAGCACAGGGGGATTCACCCCTCCACTTT. Filled out from reference TRBV28 and TRBJ1-6, the complete variable domain reads DVKVTQSSRYLVKRTGEKVFLECVQDMDHENMFWYRQDPGLGLRLIYFSYDVKMKEKGDIPEGYSVSREKKERFSLILESASTNQTSMYLCASSSAQGDSPLHFGNGTRLTVT.